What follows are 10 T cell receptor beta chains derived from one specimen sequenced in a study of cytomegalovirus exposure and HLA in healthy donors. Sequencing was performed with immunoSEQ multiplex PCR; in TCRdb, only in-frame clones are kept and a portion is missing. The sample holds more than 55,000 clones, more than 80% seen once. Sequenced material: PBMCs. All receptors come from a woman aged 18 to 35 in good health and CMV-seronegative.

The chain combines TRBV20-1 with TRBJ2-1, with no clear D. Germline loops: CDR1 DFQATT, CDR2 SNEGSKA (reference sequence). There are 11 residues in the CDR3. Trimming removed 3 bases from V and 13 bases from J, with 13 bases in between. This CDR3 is CSASSVARQFF. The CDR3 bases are TGCAGTGCTAGTAGTGTGGCTAGACAGTTCTTC.

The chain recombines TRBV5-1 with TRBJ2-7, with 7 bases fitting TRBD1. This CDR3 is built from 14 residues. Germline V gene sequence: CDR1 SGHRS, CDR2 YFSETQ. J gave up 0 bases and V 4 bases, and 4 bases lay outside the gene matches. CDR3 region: CASSRGQSSYEQYF. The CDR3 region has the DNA TGCGCCAGCAGCCGGGGACAGAGCTCCTACGAGCAGTACTTC.

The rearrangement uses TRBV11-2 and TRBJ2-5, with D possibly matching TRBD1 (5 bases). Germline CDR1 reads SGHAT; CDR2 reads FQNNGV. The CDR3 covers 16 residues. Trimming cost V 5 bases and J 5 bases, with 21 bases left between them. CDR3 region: CASSPQGRVYGETQYF. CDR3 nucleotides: TGTGCCAGCAGCCCCCAGGGCAGGGTCTATGGCGAGACCCAGTACTTC.

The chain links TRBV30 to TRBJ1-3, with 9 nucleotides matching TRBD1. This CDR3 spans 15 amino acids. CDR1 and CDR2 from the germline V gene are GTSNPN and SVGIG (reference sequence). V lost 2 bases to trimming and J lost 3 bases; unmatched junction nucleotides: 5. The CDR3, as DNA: TGTGCCTGGAGTAGACAGGGGGGCTTTGGAAACACCATATATTTT. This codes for CAWSRQGGFGNTIYF.

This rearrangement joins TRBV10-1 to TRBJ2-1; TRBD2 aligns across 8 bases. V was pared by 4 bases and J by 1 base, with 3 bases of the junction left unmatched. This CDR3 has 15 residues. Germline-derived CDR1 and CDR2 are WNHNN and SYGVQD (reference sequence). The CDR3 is CASSGSGSSYNEQFF. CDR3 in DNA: TGCGCCAGCAGTGGGAGCGGGAGTTCCTACAATGAGCAGTTCTTC.

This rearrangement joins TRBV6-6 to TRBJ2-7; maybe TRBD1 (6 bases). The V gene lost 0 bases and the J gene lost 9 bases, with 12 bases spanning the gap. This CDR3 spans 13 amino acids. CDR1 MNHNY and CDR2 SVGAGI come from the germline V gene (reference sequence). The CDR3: CASSYSGQGRQYF. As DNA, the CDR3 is TGTGCCAGCAGTTACTCGGGGCAGGGGCGGCAGTACTTC.

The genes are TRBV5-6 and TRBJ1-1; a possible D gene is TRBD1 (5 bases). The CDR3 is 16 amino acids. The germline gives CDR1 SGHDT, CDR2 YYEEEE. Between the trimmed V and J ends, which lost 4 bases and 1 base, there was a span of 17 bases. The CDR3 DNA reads TGTGCCAGCAGCAGCCCCTACAGGTACGGGAACACTGAAGCTTTCTTT. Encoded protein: CASSSPYRYGNTEAFF.

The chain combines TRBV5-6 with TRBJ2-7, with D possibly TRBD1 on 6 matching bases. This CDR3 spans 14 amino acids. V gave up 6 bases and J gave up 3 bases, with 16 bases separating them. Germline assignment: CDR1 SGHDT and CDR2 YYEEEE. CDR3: CASTQKGHDYEQYF. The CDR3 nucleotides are TGTGCCAGCACCCAGAAGGGACACGACTACGAGCAGTACTTC.

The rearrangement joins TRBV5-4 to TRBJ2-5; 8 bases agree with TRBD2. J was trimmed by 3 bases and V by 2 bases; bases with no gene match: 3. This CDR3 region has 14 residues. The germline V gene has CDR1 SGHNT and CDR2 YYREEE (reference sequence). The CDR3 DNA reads TGTGCCAGCAGCTTAAGGGGACTAGAAGAGACCCAGTACTTC. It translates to CASSLRGLEETQYF.

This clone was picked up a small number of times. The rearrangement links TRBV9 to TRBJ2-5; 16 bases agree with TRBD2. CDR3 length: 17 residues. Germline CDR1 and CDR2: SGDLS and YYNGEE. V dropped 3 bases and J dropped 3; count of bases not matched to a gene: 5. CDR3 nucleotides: TGTGCCAGCAGCGGACTCGGGACTAGCGGGGGGGAAGAGACCCAGTACTTC. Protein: CASSGLGTSGGEETQYF.